This TCR beta chain derives from a study of tumor and adjacent non-tumor tissue in lung cancer. Study-wide context: There were 12 adenocarcinoma, a couple of squamous cell carcinoma and 1 small cell lung cancer cases.

Points on this clonotype: Its antigen is unknown.

Findings and caveats of the study: Compared with tumor, normal lung showed significantly lower TCR diversity. Tumor repertoires had a smaller top 100 clone share than normal lung.

RNA was extracted from bulk tissue without any cell sorting. Donors were chemotherapy-naive, newly diagnosed lung cancer surgical patients in China, August–late 2014. Three rounds of nested PCR, following a modified ARM-PCR protocol, produced the TCRbeta library. In TCRdb, the multiplex PCR reads were re-called with MiXCR into one record per CDR3 protein. Of some 71,000 distinct CDR3 sequences listed, 72% are singletons. V lost 5 bases and J lost 14, with 16 bases in between. The CDR3 has 11 amino acids. Germline CDR1 is SQVTM and CDR2 is ANQGSEA. This receptor was taken from a woman aged 35 to 49 with non-small cell lung cancer. Sequences were obtained from lung tumor tissue. The chain is built from TRBV29-1 and TRBJ2-1; possible D gene TRBD1, 6 bases. The CDR3: CSVTRQEEKFF. The CDR3 nucleotides read TGCAGCGTTACCAGACAGGAGGAGAAGTTCTTC.